The 7 T cell receptor beta chains listed next were all sequenced from one sample in a study of regulatory T cells in long-lasting Graves disease. Time point reported: persistent/refractory GD, antithyroid drugs over 5 years with positive TRAb. Construction of the TCR library relied on RNA isolated from PBMCs. Arm-PCR of CDR3 regions and iRepertoire HTBI primers were used to build TCR beta libraries. TCRdb independently ran MiXCR on the multiplex PCR reads; one entry per CDR3 protein. The repertoire holds roughly 500,000 distinct CDR3 sequences, with about a fifth as singletons. The sequencing used peripheral blood mononuclear cells (PBMCs), collected when the disease was refractory, from a patient treated with antithyroid drugs. The receptors derive from a female donor with Graves disease.

This clonotype was seen at least ten times. The V and J genes are TRBV28 and TRBJ2-7; 8 bases line up with TRBD2. The germline CDR1 and CDR2 sequences are MDHEN and SYDVKM. Unmatched junction bases numbered 14, after V lost 5 bases and J lost 5 bases. The CDR3 extends over 16 amino acids. The CDR3 coding sequence is TGTGCCAGCAGTACCTCACGGCGGGGGGAGAGGCACGAGCAGTACTTC. It is translated as CASSTSRRGERHEQYF.

This clonotype came up a few times. This rearrangement joins TRBV25-1 to TRBJ2-3, with D uncertain. CDR1 and CDR2 from the germline V gene are MGHDK and SYGVNS. This CDR3 spans 13 amino acids. Deletions cut 7 bases from V and 0 bases from J, with 8 bases between. The DNA of the CDR3 is TGTGCCAGCACCTTGGGGAGCACAGATACGCAGTATTTT. It is translated as CASTLGSTDTQYF.

This clonotype was seen a handful of times. DNA of the CDR3: TGTGCCACCAGCGCCGGAGGGAGGGACACCGGGGAGCTGTTTTTT. It encodes CATSAGGRDTGELFF. The V gene is TRBV24-1, the J gene TRBJ2-2, with 7 bases aligning to TRBD2. From germline, CDR1 is KGHDR and CDR2 SFDVKD. V trimming: 7 bases; J trimming: 3 bases; junction bases outside the gene matches: 7. The CDR3 is 15 amino acids.

This clonotype was seen only a few times. The genes are TRBV7-2 and TRBJ2-5, with D uncertain. This CDR3 is built from 15 residues. The germline CDR1 and CDR2 sequences are SGHTA and FQGNSA. Trimming removed 0 bases at V and 7 bases at J, with 15 bases between. The CDR3 DNA sequence: TGTGCCAGCAGCTTAGCCCCGTGGGTGGCGCCGACCCAGTACTTC. This encodes CASSLAPWVAPTQYF.

The V call is TRBV14, the J call TRBJ2-7, with 7 bases aligning to TRBD1. The ends lost 8 bases at V and 2 bases at J; junction bases unmatched: 6. CDR3 length: 13 amino acids. Germline CDR1 is SGHDN and CDR2 is FVKESK. This chain's CDR3 is CASGTDLTYEQYF. CDR3 nucleotide sequence: TGTGCCAGCGGGACAGACCTTACCTACGAGCAGTACTTC.

This clonotype was observed a few times. V gene TRBV6-1 combines with J gene TRBJ1-1, with D tentatively TRBD1 (5 bases). The CDR3 is made up of 13 amino acids. Per the germline V gene, CDR1 is MNHNS and CDR2 is SASEGT. Trimming removed 3 bases from V and 11 bases from J, with 16 bases in between. The CDR3: CASSDIRDRGAFF. CDR3 in DNA: TGTGCCAGCAGTGATATCAGGGACCGGGGGGCTTTCTTT.

Comments on this clonotype: One base away lies a much larger clone, so this may be a sequencing read error. The V call is TRBV7-9, the J call TRBJ1-1; weak D call: TRBD1 (6 bases). The germline CDR1 and CDR2 sequences are SEHNR and FQNEAQ (reference sequence). The CDR3 contains 14 residues. CDR3 region: CASSLQGLNTEASF. The CDR3 region has the DNA TGTGCCAGCAGCTTACAGGGGCTGAACACTGAAGCTTCCTTT.